This TCR beta chain derives from a study of cytotoxic CD8 clonotypes in ibrutinib-treated CLL. With respect to this clone: The antigen is undetermined.

Trimming left V 4 bases short and J 0 bases short, with 19 bases between. CDR1 is SGHTS, CDR2 YDEGEE, per germline. This CDR3 spans 17 amino acids. Sequencing used immunoSEQ multiplex PCR; TCRdb keeps in-frame clones, though not all of them. The sample consists of about 160,000 clones, roughly four fifths of them appearing once. General study points: Collection times varied between progressing and sustained-remission patients. Clonality measured at baseline exceeded age-matched healthy donors, tracking circulating CD8+ T-cell counts.

The material sequenced was PBMCs, taken after 24 months of ibrutinib treatment. This chain joins TRBV5-8 and TRBJ2-5, with D tentatively TRBD2 (6 bases). This clonotype was sampled from a human donor with chronic lymphocytic leukemia. The CDR3 reads CASSRGSEGVDQETQYF. DNA for the CDR3: TGTGCCAGCAGCCGGGGGTCGGAAGGGGTGGACCAAGAGACCCAGTACTTC.